Sequencing of this T cell receptor (beta chain) was carried out in a study of shared clonotypes between healthy human individuals. Whole-study context: Each donor's CD8 memory used one plate, CD8 naive two, each CD4 subset three. General study results and limits: Sharing across four donors was highest in naive CD4 (around 5%) and lowest in memory CD8 (approximately 0.4%). Sorted-subset sequencing was shown by rarefaction to be incomplete despite large depth. Clonotype sharing among donors, it was expected, would be affected by sequencing depth.

For this clone: Its specificity is not known.

Assay: immunoSEQ multiplex PCR; the TCRdb copy retains only in-frame clones and omits some. The sample includes some 2,100,000 clones, about 94% seen only once; the top ten take 0.13%. CDR1 is SGHAT and CDR2 is FQNNGV in the germline V gene. Trimming pared 3 bases from V and 4 bases from J, leaving 10 bases between. The CDR3 extends over 13 amino acids. The specimen was naive CD4+ T cells sorted from blood. Subset meaning: CD45RA+ positively selected. This chain connects TRBV11-2 to TRBJ2-7; possibly TRBD1 for D (5 bases). The source of this sequence is a man between 18 and 29 years old in good health. The CDR3 DNA follows: TGTGCCAGCAGCTTTGACAGACGATACGAGCAGTACTTC. This translates into CASSFDRRYEQYF.